This TCR beta chain was sequenced in a study of blood T cells in healthy people across ages. In the case of this clonotype: As yet, its antigen is unknown.

The use of a sample-barcoded 5' primer and a J-beta primer mix characterized a second PCR of about 6 to 12 cycles. Each CDR3 protein is one row after TCRdb ran MiXCR on the 5' RACE reads. The data show over a million distinct CDR3 sequences, roughly 59% seen once. The CDR3 covers 13 residues. V was clipped by 5 bases and J by 8 bases, with 13 bases between them. Germline V CDR1 and CDR2: PRHDT, FYEKMQ (reference sequence). The study, taken as a whole, reports: Estimates of diversity drawn from one million T cells were considered underestimates.

This sequence was found in a man between 18 and 29 years old in good health. The sample comprised blood. The rearrangement uses TRBV13 and TRBJ2-1, with D possibly matching TRBD2 (6 bases). Written as DNA, the CDR3 is TGTGCCAGCAGCCACGGGGCTAGCGATGAGCAGTTCTTC. Translating gives CASSHGASDEQFF.